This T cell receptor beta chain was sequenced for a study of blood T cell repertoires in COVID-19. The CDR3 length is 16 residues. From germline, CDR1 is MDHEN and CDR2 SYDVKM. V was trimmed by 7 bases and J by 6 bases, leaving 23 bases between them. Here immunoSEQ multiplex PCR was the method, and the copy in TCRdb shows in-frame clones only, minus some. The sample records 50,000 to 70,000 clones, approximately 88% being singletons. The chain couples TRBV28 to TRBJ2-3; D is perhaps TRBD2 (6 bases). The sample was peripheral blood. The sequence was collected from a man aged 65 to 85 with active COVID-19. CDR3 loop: CASTHGGSGGRDTQYF. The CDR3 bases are TGTGCCAGCACCCATGGGGGTAGCGGAGGACGGGATACGCAGTATTTT.